This TCR beta chain originates from a study of identical twins. Each cDNA held unique molecular identifiers, and template switching gave it a universal primer site. TCRdb re-analysed the 5' RACE reads in MiXCR, keeping a single row per CDR3 protein. The table records about 1.7 million distinct CDR3 sequences, about 32% of them present only once. This clonotype was seen repeatedly, ten times or more. The CDR3 consists of 15 residues. With 2 bases removed from V and 0 bases from J, the gap between germline ends came to 11 bases. CDR1 is SGHRS and CDR2 is YFSETQ in the germline V gene. This clonotype was obtained from a newborn girl in good health. Sequencing was performed on cord blood. The chain employs TRBV5-1 and TRBJ1-2; D might be TRBD1 (6 bases). CDR3 loop: CASSFSDRPNYGYTF. CDR3 DNA sequence: TGCGCCAGCAGCTTTAGCGACAGGCCTAACTATGGCTACACCTTC.